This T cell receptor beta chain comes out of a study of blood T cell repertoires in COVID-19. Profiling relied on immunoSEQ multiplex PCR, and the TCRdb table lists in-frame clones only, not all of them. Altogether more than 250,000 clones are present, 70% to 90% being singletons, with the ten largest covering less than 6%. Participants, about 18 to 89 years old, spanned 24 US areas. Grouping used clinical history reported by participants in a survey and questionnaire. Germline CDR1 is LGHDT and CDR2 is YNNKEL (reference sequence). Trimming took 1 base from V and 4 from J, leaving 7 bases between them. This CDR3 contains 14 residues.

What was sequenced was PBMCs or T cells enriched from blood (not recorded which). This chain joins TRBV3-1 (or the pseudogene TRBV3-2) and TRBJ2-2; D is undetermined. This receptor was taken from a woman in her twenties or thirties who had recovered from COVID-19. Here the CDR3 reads CASSQGVSTGELFF. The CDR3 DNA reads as TGTGCCAGCAGCCAAGGTGTCTCCACCGGGGAGCTGTTTTTT.